Reported below is one T cell receptor (beta chain). This specimen comes from a study of blood T cell repertoires in COVID-19. Overall study context: Some COVID-19 samples were acute and others convalescent; all came from the United States, Italy and Spain. PBMCs, B-cell-depleted T cells, or T cells were the source of the cDNA or gDNA that made up the material.

Germline V gene sequence: CDR1 SGHRS, CDR2 YFSETQ. The V and J ends lost 4 bases and 3 bases, in that order; junction bases with no gene match: 6. CDR3 length equals 14 residues. Authors' methods: Amplification of reference gene primers provided the estimated nucleated cell counts. Sequencing used immunoSEQ multiplex PCR; TCRdb keeps in-frame clones, though not all of them. That table gives V, J and clone size, and the DNA gave D and trimming. The sample has about 220,000 clones, around 82% seen once. The sequence came from an older woman with acute or convalescent COVID-19. The V and J genes are TRBV5-1 and TRBJ2-5, with 7 positions matching TRBD1. The sample was peripheral blood. The CDR3 coding sequence is TGCGCCAGCAGCCCGTGGACAGGTGAAGAGACCCAGTACTTC. Translating it yields CASSPWTGEETQYF.